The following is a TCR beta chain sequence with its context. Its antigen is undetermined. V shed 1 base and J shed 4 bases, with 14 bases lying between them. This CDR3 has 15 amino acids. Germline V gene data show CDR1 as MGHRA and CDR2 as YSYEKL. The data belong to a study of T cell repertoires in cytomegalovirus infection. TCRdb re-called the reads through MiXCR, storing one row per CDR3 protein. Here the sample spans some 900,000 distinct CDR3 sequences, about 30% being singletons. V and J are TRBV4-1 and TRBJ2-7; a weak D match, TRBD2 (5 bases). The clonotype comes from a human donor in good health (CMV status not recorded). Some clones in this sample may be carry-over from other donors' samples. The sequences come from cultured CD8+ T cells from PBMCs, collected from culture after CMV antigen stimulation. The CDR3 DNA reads TGCGCCAGCAGCCAAGTAAACGGGAATTTGTACGAGCAGTACTTC. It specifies CASSQVNGNLYEQYF.